This passage covers 24 T cell receptor beta chains from one sample sequenced in a study of CD4 T cell repertoires in COVID-19. The memory T cells were sequenced right after ex vivo isolation, without culture. Here immunoSEQ multiplex PCR was the method, and the copy in TCRdb shows in-frame clones only, minus some. The repertoire consists of around 8,200 clones, with approximately 80% occurring once and the leading ten covering about 2.1%. The source was effector memory CD4+ T cells from blood, collected before the COVID-19 pandemic. The receptors stem from a human donor who had COVID-19.

V usage is TRBV2 and J usage is TRBJ2-3; 10 bases match TRBD2. CDR1 SNHLY and CDR2 FYNNEI come from the germline V gene. The trim removed 4 bases at V and 4 bases at J, leaving 8 bases unmatched. The CDR3 runs 16 residues. Written as DNA, the CDR3 is TGTGCCAGCAGTGCGAGAGCGGGGGGGCTGGCAGATACGCAGTATTTT. It codes for CASSARAGGLADTQYF.

This chain links TRBV5-1 with TRBJ2-3; tentatively, D is TRBD1 (5 bases). V was clipped by 5 bases and J by 2 bases, with 15 bases between them. CDR1 and CDR2 from the germline V gene are SGHRS and YFSETQ. This CDR3 spans 15 amino acids. The CDR3 DNA is TGCGCCAGCAGTTTAAGCCAGGGCCCCACAGATACGCAGTATTTT. This codes for CASSLSQGPTDTQYF. The whole variable domain, filled in from reference TRBV5-1 and TRBJ2-3, reads KAGVTQTPRYLIKTRGQQVTLSCSPISGHRSVSWYQQTPGQGLQFLFEYFSETQRNKGNFPGRFSGRQFSNSRSEMNVSTLELGDSALYLCASSLSQGPTDTQYFGPGTRLTVL.

The chain joins TRBV5-4 to TRBJ2-1; no definite D call. With 1 base removed from V and 6 bases from J, the gap between germline ends came to 8 bases. Looked up from germline, CDR1 is SGHNT and CDR2 is YYREEE (reference sequence). This CDR3 region has 13 residues. DNA for the CDR3: TGTGCCAGCAGCTTGTACAGTATCAATGAGCAGTTCTTC. Amino acids: CASSLYSINEQFF.

The CDR3 bases are TGTGCCAGCAGCCAACCAGGGGGCTCAGGCTCCTACAATGAGCAGTTCTTC. Translating gives CASSQPGGSGSYNEQFF. The rearrangement joins TRBV4-2 to TRBJ2-1; 8 nucleotides match TRBD1. This CDR3 has 17 amino acids. Unmatched junction bases numbered 6, after V lost 2 bases and J lost 0 bases. CDR1 is LGHNA and CDR2 is YNFKEQ in the germline V gene.

This chain links TRBV19 with TRBJ2-7; 7 nucleotides line up with TRBD1. The CDR3 contains 14 residues. From germline, CDR1 is LNHDA and CDR2 SQIVND (reference sequence). With V trimmed by 3 bases and J by 6 bases, 8 bases remained unmatched. DNA of the CDR3: TGTGCCAGTAGTATCTCGACAGGGAGTGGCGAGCAGTACTTC. As protein: CASSISTGSGEQYF.

In its sample, this clone was seen once. This chain joins TRBV25-1 and TRBJ2-2, with 8 positions matching TRBD1. The CDR3 loop spans 15 amino acids. V shed 3 bases and J 5 bases; nucleotides not matched to a gene: 5. Germline CDR1 is MGHDK and CDR2 is SYGVNS. The CDR3 sequence is CASSETGVTTGELFF. Here the CDR3 DNA reads TGTGCCAGCAGTGAGACAGGGGTCACAACCGGGGAGCTGTTTTTT.

This clone was seen a handful of times. The V call is TRBV13, the J call TRBJ2-3; 9 nucleotides line up with TRBD1. There are 15 residues in the CDR3. Trimming cost V 5 bases and J 4 bases; bases outside gene matches: 7. Per germline, CDR1 PRHDT and CDR2 FYEKMQ (reference sequence). The CDR3 nucleotides read TGTGCCAGCAGCGCAGGGACAGGGAGGGCAGATACGCAGTATTTT. Translated, it gives CASSAGTGRADTQYF.

V and J are TRBV14 and TRBJ2-7; maybe TRBD2 (8 bases). There are 16 residues in the CDR3. V lost 0 bases to trimming and J lost 3 bases, with 15 bases between them. Germline V CDR1 and CDR2: SGHDN, FVKESK. This CDR3 reads CASSQEGTRGLYEQYF. The CDR3 nucleotides are TGTGCCAGCAGCCAAGAGGGGACTAGGGGGCTCTACGAGCAGTACTTC.

This clone was counted only a few times. V gene TRBV6-1 combines with J gene TRBJ1-1, with no clear D. Germline V gene data show CDR1 as MNHNS and CDR2 as SASEGT. V lost 4 bases and J 2 bases, leaving 5 bases between the germline ends. This CDR3 contains 12 residues. CDR3 sequence (DNA): TGTGCCAGCAGTGGAGATAACACTGAAGCTTTCTTT. Protein: CASSGDNTEAFF.

The rearrangement joins TRBV5-1 to TRBJ2-3; 8 nucleotides match TRBD2. This CDR3 is 16 amino acids long. V trimming: 0 bases; J trimming: 3 bases; junction bases outside the gene matches: 6. CDR1 and CDR2 (germline): SGHRS, YFSETQ. The DNA of the CDR3 is TGCGCCAGCAGCTTGGAAGGGCGGGGGGTGACAGATACGCAGTATTTT. Amino acids: CASSLEGRGVTDTQYF.

The chain is built from TRBV5-1 and TRBJ2-3; 9 bases align to TRBD1. With V trimmed by 4 bases and J by 5 bases, 11 bases remained unmatched. Germline V gene data show CDR1 as SGHRS and CDR2 as YFSETQ. The CDR3 runs 16 residues. CDR3 loop: CASSPGRDRAGDTQYF. CDR3 DNA sequence: TGCGCCAGCAGCCCGGGCCGGGACAGGGCGGGAGATACGCAGTATTTT.

The chain has TRBV5-4 and TRBJ2-3, with D unresolved. CDR1 SGHNT and CDR2 YYREEE come from the germline V gene (reference sequence). The CDR3 contains 14 residues. Trimming removed 7 bases at V and 2 bases at J, with 14 bases between. The CDR3 is CASASRWPTDTQYF. As DNA, the CDR3 is TGTGCCAGCGCTTCGAGGTGGCCCACAGATACGCAGTATTTT.

The V gene is TRBV2, the J gene TRBJ2-1; the match to TRBD2 covers 10 bases. V gave up 7 bases and J gave up 7 bases; unmatched junction bases: 10. The CDR3 is 15 residues long. Germline V gene data show CDR1 as SNHLY and CDR2 as FYNNEI. The CDR3 spells CASTLAGVEGNEQFF. In nucleotides, the CDR3 is TGTGCCAGCACCCTAGCGGGAGTAGAGGGGAATGAGCAGTTCTTC.

The V call is TRBV19, the J call TRBJ2-2, with TRBD2 identical over 7 bases. Germline CDR1 reads LNHDA; CDR2 reads SQIVND (reference sequence). The length of the CDR3 is 15 residues. The ends lost 5 bases at V and 4 bases at J; junction bases unmatched: 7. The CDR3 coding sequence is TGTGCCAGTAGTCACGGACTAGGGAGCACCGGGGAGCTGTTTTTT. Amino acids: CASSHGLGSTGELFF.

The chain joins TRBV7-9 to TRBJ2-5, with 8 bases identical to TRBD2. J gave up 4 bases and V 7 bases, and 2 bases lay outside the gene matches. The CDR3 is 12 residues long. CDR1 is SEHNR, CDR2 FQNEAQ, per germline (reference sequence). The CDR3 coding sequence is TGTGCCAGCAATGCGGGGGGAGAGACCCAGTACTTC. Amino acid sequence: CASNAGGETQYF.

V usage is TRBV4-1 and J usage is TRBJ2-7; tentative D call: TRBD2 (6 bases). The germline gives CDR1 MGHRA, CDR2 YSYEKL. V was clipped by 4 bases and J by 3 bases, with 16 bases between them. CDR3 length equals 15 residues. CDR3 in DNA: TGCGCCAGCAGCCGGGCTACCGGGACTCACTACGAGCAGTACTTC. Translating it yields CASSRATGTHYEQYF.

This clone appeared once. This sequence joins TRBV7-9 and TRBJ1-5; no reliable D call. Deletions cut 1 base from V and 3 bases from J, with 16 bases between. Germline CDR1 is SEHNR and CDR2 is FQNEAQ (reference sequence). The CDR3 consists of 17 residues. CDR3 protein: CASSLDVLRRDNQPQHF. CDR3 DNA: TGTGCCAGCAGCTTAGACGTCTTAAGGAGGGACAATCAGCCCCAGCATTTT.

The rearrangement joins TRBV19 to TRBJ2-2; tentative D call: TRBD1 (6 bases). The CDR3 is made up of 14 amino acids. Germline assignment: CDR1 LNHDA and CDR2 SQIVND (reference sequence). Between the trimmed V and J ends, which lost 6 bases and 4 bases, there was a span of 12 bases. As DNA, the CDR3 is TGTGCCAGTAGCAATACAGGGACCACCGGGGAGCTGTTTTTT. This encodes CASSNTGTTGELFF.

The rearrangement uses TRBV2 and TRBJ1-3; D is undetermined. CDR1 is SNHLY, CDR2 FYNNEI, per germline. Trimming pared 1 base from V and 3 bases from J, leaving 10 bases between. The CDR3 covers 15 residues. The CDR3 spells CASSEGGVGGNTIYF. The CDR3 DNA is TGTGCCAGCAGTGAAGGGGGAGTTGGTGGAAACACCATATATTTT.

V usage is TRBV7-3 and J usage is TRBJ1-6; D remains unclear. Germline CDR1 SGHTA, CDR2 FQGTGA. V was shortened by 0 bases and J by 6 bases, with 6 bases between the two germline ends. This CDR3 is built from 14 residues. CDR3 loop: CASSLTTRNSPLHF. CDR3 DNA: TGTGCCAGCAGCTTAACGACACGTAATTCACCCCTCCACTTT. Full variable domain (remainder filled in from reference TRBV7-3 and TRBJ1-6): GAGVSQTPSNKVTEKGKYVELRCDPISGHTALYWYRQSLGQGPEFLIYFQGTGAADDSGLPNDRFFAVRPEGSVSTLKIQRTERGDSAVYLCASSLTTRNSPLHFGNGTRLTVT.

The rearrangement joins TRBV7-2 to TRBJ2-7; 12 bases are a match to TRBD2. The CDR3 runs 17 residues. V was pared by 4 bases and J by 0 bases, with 7 bases of the junction left unmatched. Germline CDR1 is SGHTA and CDR2 is FQGNSA. The CDR3: CASSSYSTSGSSYEQYF. The CDR3, as DNA: TGTGCCAGCAGCTCATACTCGACTAGCGGGAGCTCCTACGAGCAGTACTTC. The variable domain in full, completed from reference TRBV7-2 and TRBJ2-7, reads GAGVSQSPSNKVTEKGKDVELRCDPISGHTALYWYRQSLGQGLEFLIYFQGNSAPDKSGLPSDRFSAERTGGSVSTLTIQRTQQEDSAVYLCASSSYSTSGSSYEQYFGPGTRLTVT.

The chain joins TRBV6-1 to TRBJ2-7; 13 nucleotides agree with TRBD2. With 5 bases clipped from V and 3 bases from J, the junction kept 1 base outside the gene matches. Germline CDR1 is MNHNS and CDR2 is SASEGT. The CDR3 runs 14 residues. The CDR3 region has the DNA TGTGCCAGCAGTCGGACTAGCGGGAGCTACGAGCAGTACTTC. This codes for CASSRTSGSYEQYF.

The J gene is TRBJ2-5, the V gene TRBV2, with D maybe TRBD2 (5 bases). V lost 6 bases and J 1 base, leaving 12 bases between the germline ends. Germline V gene sequence: CDR1 SNHLY, CDR2 FYNNEI. There are 14 residues in the CDR3. The CDR3, as DNA: TGTGCCAGCAGGCCGAAGGGAGCCCAAGAGACCCAGTACTTC. This codes for CASRPKGAQETQYF.

The chain recombines TRBV18 with TRBJ2-3; 8 bases match TRBD2. The CDR3 runs to 16 residues. The ends lost 0 bases at V and 4 bases at J; junction bases unmatched: 6. The germline CDR1 and CDR2 sequences are KGHSH and LQKENI. CDR3 residues: CASSPPGGGGSDTQYF. Here the CDR3 DNA reads TGTGCCAGCTCACCACCCGGGGGGGGTGGTTCAGATACGCAGTATTTT.